This T cell receptor (beta chain) was identified during a study of T cell responses to AZD1222 COVID-19 vaccine. Findings and caveats of the study: There were repertoire samples only from the period after the peak T cell response. Spike-specific TCRs gained breadth and depth after people received two AZD1222 doses. The donor cohort was predominantly white British with a female majority, and clonal diversity may have been underestimated. Baseline testing showed seropositivity in only six AZD1222 recipients.

The assay was immunoSEQ multiplex PCR, and TCRdb's table has in-frame clones only and misses some. The sample consists of approximately 110,000 clones, about nine tenths of them appearing once. Concerning this clone: Antigen unknown.

CDR3 length: 13 amino acids. With 6 bases removed from V and 0 bases from J, the gap between germline ends came to 6 bases. Germline lookup yields CDR1 LNHDA and CDR2 SQIVND (reference sequence). The receptor comes from an adult who received the AZD1222 COVID-19 vaccine. Specimen: peripheral blood, collected 28 days after the second AZD1222 dose. The chain carries TRBV19 and TRBJ1-3; D uncertain. The CDR3 sequence: CASRPNSGNTIYF. DNA for the CDR3: TGTGCCAGTAGACCGAACTCTGGAAACACCATATATTTT.